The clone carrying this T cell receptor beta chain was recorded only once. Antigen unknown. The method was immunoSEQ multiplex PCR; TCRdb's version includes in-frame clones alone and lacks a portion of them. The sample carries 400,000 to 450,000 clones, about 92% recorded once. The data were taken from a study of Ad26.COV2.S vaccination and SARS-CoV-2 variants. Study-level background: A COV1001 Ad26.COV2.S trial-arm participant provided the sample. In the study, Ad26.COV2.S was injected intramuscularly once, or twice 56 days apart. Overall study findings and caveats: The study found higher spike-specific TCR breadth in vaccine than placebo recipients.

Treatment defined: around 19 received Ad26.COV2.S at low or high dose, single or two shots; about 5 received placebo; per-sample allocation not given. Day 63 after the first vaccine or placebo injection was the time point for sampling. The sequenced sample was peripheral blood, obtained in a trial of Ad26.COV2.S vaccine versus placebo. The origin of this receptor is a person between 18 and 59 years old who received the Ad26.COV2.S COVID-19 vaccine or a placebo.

As DNA, the CDR3 is TGTGCCAGCACCCACCCAAAGCTAGCGGGCGAGACAGATACGCAGTATTTT. Translated, it gives CASTHPKLAGETDTQYF. This rearrangement joins TRBV7-9 to TRBJ2-3; TRBD2 aligns across 8 bases. The ends lost 7 bases at V and 3 bases at J; junction bases unmatched: 15. Germline assignment: CDR1 SEHNR and CDR2 FQNEAQ (reference sequence). This CDR3 is built from 17 residues.